These T cell receptor beta chains were read from a single sample in a study of T cells in localized non-small cell lung cancer. The assay was immunoSEQ multiplex PCR, and TCRdb's table has in-frame clones only and misses some. The sample records about 2,100 clones, roughly 34% being singletons. The sample here was normal lung tissue next to the tumor, taken before any cancer treatment. The receptor source for this set is a male donor at least 60 years old with stage I squamous cell lung carcinoma. CDR3s include the opening cysteine and the closing phenylalanine or tryptophan. Fields, in order: clone size, J gene, D gene, V gene, CDR3 protein, CDR3 DNA. The D gene is left open where the match is weak. A clone size is listed for some rows: how often the clone was seen (once, few, many), or a class if it is expanded.

>medium-sized|TRBJ2-1|.|TRBV11-3
CASSLDGPLDEQFF
TGTGCCAGCAGCCTAGACGGCCCCCTCGATGAGCAGTTCTTC
>.|TRBJ2-3|.|TRBV12-2
CASRPQCALGRSDTQYF
TGTGCAAGTCGCCCTCAATGTGCCCTAGGACGTTCGGATACGCAGTATTTT
>.|TRBJ2-1|TRBD2|TRBV29-1
CSVDLAGGVEQFF
TGCAGCGTGGACTTAGCGGGAGGAGTTGAGCAGTTCTTC
>few|TRBJ1-3|.|TRBV28
CASSLMAGYGNTIYF
TGTGCCAGCAGTTTAATGGCAGGGTATGGAAACACCATATATTTT
>.|TRBJ2-7|.|TRBV19
CASSKGQYYEQYF
TGTGCCAGTAGTAAGGGGCAGTACTACGAGCAGTACTTC
>few|TRBJ2-2|TRBD1|TRBV11-3
CASSFSPGQGSLGELFF
TGTGCCAGCAGTTTTTCTCCGGGACAGGGCTCTCTCGGGGAGCTGTTTTTT
>large|TRBJ2-5|.|TRBV14
CASSLAPQETQYF
TGTGCCAGCAGCCTAGCGCCCCAAGAGACCCAGTACTTC
>.|TRBJ2-1|.|TRBV18
CASSPLWPRLGEQFF
TGTGCCAGCTCACCACTCTGGCCCAGACTAGGTGAGCAGTTCTTC
>.|TRBJ2-7|.|TRBV9
CASSAVAGVYEQYF
TGTGCCAGCAGCGCCGTGGCAGGGGTCTACGAGCAGTACTTC
>.|TRBJ2-1|.|TRBV6-8
CASSQDISSYNEQFF
TGTGCCAGCAGTCAGGACATTAGCTCCTACAATGAGCAGTTCTTC
>.|TRBJ1-1|.|TRBV29-1
CSVGSPVSAAGRSRNTEAFF
TGCAGCGTTGGTTCTCCAGTCTCGGCGGCAGGGCGATCGAGGAACACTGAAGCTTTCTTT
>.|TRBJ1-1|.|TRBV19
CASSISGPGTEAFF
TGTGCCAGTAGTATATCGGGGCCGGGCACTGAAGCTTTCTTT
>.|TRBJ2-3|TRBD2|TRBV10-3
CAISEPYSGRAMDTQYF
TGTGCCATCAGTGAGCCCTATAGCGGGAGGGCCATGGATACGCAGTATTTT
>.|TRBJ2-7|.|TRBV11-3
CASSLGRGQYEQYF
TGTGCCAGCAGCTTGGGGAGGGGACAGTACGAGCAGTACTTC
>medium-sized|TRBJ1-2|TRBD1|TRBV11-3
CASSLPPTGAYGYTF
TGTGCCAGCAGCTTGCCTCCTACAGGGGCCTATGGCTACACCTTC
>medium-sized|TRBJ2-3|.|TRBV11-3
CASSLRSGSPSTDTQYF
TGTGCCAGCAGCTTACGATCAGGGTCCCCTAGCACAGATACGCAGTATTTT
>.|TRBJ2-7|TRBD1|TRBV25-1
CASSGGTGPYEQYF
TGTGCCAGCAGTGGGGGGACAGGGCCCTACGAGCAGTACTTC
>.|TRBJ1-1|.|TRBV19
CASSMEVSWNTEAFF
TGTGCCAGTAGTATGGAGGTATCATGGAACACTGAAGCTTTCTTT
>.|TRBJ1-1|.|TRBV23-1
CASSQSRLWTEAFF
TGCGCCAGCAGTCAATCGAGGCTGTGGACTGAAGCTTTCTTT
>.|TRBJ2-7|.|TRBV29-1
CSVEGGQGYYEQYF
TGCAGCGTTGAAGGGGGTCAGGGTTACTACGAGCAGTACTTC
>.|TRBJ2-3|TRBD2|TRBV11-3
CASSQGLAGVTDTQYF
TGTGCCAGCAGCCAGGGACTAGCGGGAGTCACAGATACGCAGTATTTT
>.|TRBJ2-3|TRBD2|TRBV15
CATSSTGGPGDTQYF
TGTGCCACCAGCAGCACGGGAGGGCCGGGGGATACGCAGTATTTT
>few|TRBJ1-1|.|TRBV4-1
CASSQDWNEAFF
TGCGCCAGCAGCCAAGATTGGAATGAAGCTTTCTTT
>.|TRBJ2-7|TRBD1|TRBV6-8
CASSYEGTGTYEQYF
TGTGCCAGCAGTTACGAGGGGACAGGGACCTACGAGCAGTACTTC
>.|TRBJ1-5|.|TRBV11-3
CASSLALGRDNQPQHF
TGTGCCAGCAGCTTGGCCTTGGGGCGAGATAATCAGCCCCAGCATTTT
>few|TRBJ2-3|.|TRBV18
CASSPGRTDTQYF
TGTGCCAGCTCACCAGGGCGCACAGATACGCAGTATTTT
>.|TRBJ2-1|TRBD2|TRBV19
CASSMKTSGSADEQFF
TGTGCCAGTAGTATGAAGACTAGCGGGTCGGCGGATGAGCAGTTCTTC
>.|TRBJ2-5|.|TRBV28
CASSWSGETQYF
TGTGCCAGCAGTTGGTCGGGAGAGACCCAGTACTTC
>.|TRBJ1-2|.|TRBV30
CAWSVRGGPYGYTF
TGTGCCTGGAGTGTACGGGGCGGACCTTATGGCTACACCTTC
>.|TRBJ2-1|TRBD1|TRBV5-1
CASSSGDRVLNEQFF
TGCGCCAGCAGCTCGGGGGACAGGGTACTAAATGAGCAGTTCTTC
>.|TRBJ1-5|.|TRBV28
CASSLGGGNQPQHF
TGTGCCAGCAGTTTGGGAGGGGGGAATCAGCCCCAGCATTTT
>.|TRBJ1-2|TRBD1|TRBV30
CAWSAGQGVGYTF
TGTGCCTGGAGCGCCGGACAGGGAGTAGGCTACACCTTC
>medium-sized|TRBJ1-2|.|TRBV11-3
CASSLDGGNYGYTF
TGTGCCAGCAGCTTAGACGGCGGCAACTATGGCTACACCTTC
>.|TRBJ1-5|TRBD1|TRBV6-8
CASSWDSFNQPQHF
TGTGCCAGCAGCTGGGACAGTTTCAATCAGCCCCAGCATTTT
>large|TRBJ1-2|.|TRBV11-3
CASSLSVSISNYGYTF
TGTGCCAGCAGCTTGAGTGTGTCAATCTCTAACTATGGCTACACCTTC
>.|TRBJ1-1|.|TRBV15
CATSSGQWNTEAFF
TGTGCCACCAGCAGCGGACAGTGGAACACTGAAGCTTTCTTT
>.|TRBJ1-2|.|TRBV19
CASTPGHANNYGYTF
TGTGCCAGTACCCCGGGACATGCTAATAACTATGGCTACACCTTC
>medium-sized|TRBJ1-1|.|TRBV6-7
CASTQGTEAFF
TGTGCCAGCACACAGGGAACTGAAGCTTTCTTT
>few|TRBJ2-1|.|TRBV11-3
CASSQALAYNEQFF
TGTGCCAGCAGCCAAGCTCTAGCCTACAATGAGCAGTTCTTC
>.|TRBJ1-2|.|TRBV14
CASSLGVNYGYTF
TGTGCCAGCAGCCTGGGCGTCAACTATGGCTACACCTTC
>.|TRBJ2-5|TRBD2|TRBV11-3
CASSLNSGRGQETQYF
TGTGCCAGCAGCCTAAATAGCGGGAGGGGGCAAGAGACCCAGTACTTC
>few|TRBJ2-1|TRBD2|TRBV11-3
CASSPQGLGTDNEQFF
TGTGCCAGCAGCCCTCAGGGACTAGGTACGGACAATGAGCAGTTCTTC
>few|TRBJ1-3|TRBD1|TRBV15
CATSSPGTGGNTIYF
TGTGCCACCAGCAGTCCCGGGACAGGGGGAAACACCATATATTTT
>.|TRBJ2-1|.|TRBV11-3
CASSLPKGHPRYNEQFF
TGTGCCAGCAGCTTACCAAAAGGGCACCCGAGATACAATGAGCAGTTCTTC
>.|TRBJ1-2|TRBD1|TRBV6-8
CASSYLRTGGSYGYTF
TGTGCCAGCAGTTACCTACGGACAGGGGGCTCCTATGGCTACACCTTC
>few|TRBJ1-4|.|TRBV19
CASSKPDLAPEKLFF
TGTGCCAGTAGTAAACCGGACTTGGCTCCTGAAAAACTGTTTTTT
>.|TRBJ2-3|.|TRBV19
CASSEGRGPDTQYF
TGTGCCAGTAGTGAGGGCAGGGGCCCAGATACGCAGTATTTT
>few|TRBJ2-7|.|TRBV4-1
CASSQRLDDWHEQYF
TGCGCCAGCAGCCAAAGATTGGATGACTGGCACGAGCAGTACTTC
>.|TRBJ2-1|.|TRBV14
CASSYGRGQFF
TGTGCCAGCAGCTACGGGAGAGGGCAGTTCTTC
>few|TRBJ1-4|.|TRBV7-1
CASSLLRGINEKLFF
TGTGCCAGCAGCTTATTGAGGGGGATTAATGAAAAACTGTTTTTT
>.|TRBJ2-2|TRBD2|TRBV19
CAIIAGGTGELFF
TGTGCCATAATAGCGGGAGGCACCGGGGAGCTGTTTTTT
>.|TRBJ1-2|.|TRBV11-3
CASSLFGEANNGYTF
TGTGCCAGCAGCTTATTTGGTGAGGCTAACAATGGCTACACCTTC
>.|TRBJ2-2|.|TRBV15
CATSRTSYNFGTNTGELFF
TGTGCCACCAGCAGAACCTCGTACAATTTCGGGACAAACACCGGGGAGCTGTTTTTT
>few|TRBJ1-1|.|TRBV6-8
CASSRDNRNTEAFF
TGTGCCAGCAGTCGGGACAACCGTAACACTGAAGCTTTCTTT